This passage covers 12 T cell receptor beta chains from one sample sequenced in a study of cytomegalovirus exposure and HLA in healthy donors. In the PCR, 60 Vbeta and 13 Jbeta primers were used. Profiling relied on immunoSEQ multiplex PCR, and the TCRdb table lists in-frame clones only, not all of them. This table holds 60,000 to 70,000 clones, about 77% found once. Sequencing was performed on PBMCs. These receptor sequences come from a man aged 35 to 55 in good health and CMV-seronegative.

The chain combines TRBV9 with TRBJ1-4; D is uncertain. CDR1 and CDR2 (germline): SGDLS, YYNGEE. The ends were cut back, 0 bases at V and 8 bases at J, with 11 bases in the middle. The CDR3 loop spans 14 amino acids. DNA of the CDR3: TGTGCCAGCAGCGTAGGGCCAGGCGGGGAAAAACTGTTTTTT. Translated, it gives CASSVGPGGEKLFF.

The gene calls are TRBV6-5 and TRBJ1-5, with 10 bases identical to TRBD1. V lost 7 bases and J lost 6; bases outside the gene matches: 6. Germline V gene sequence: CDR1 MNHEY, CDR2 SVGAGI. The CDR3 runs to 14 residues. CDR3 in DNA: TGTGCCAGCATGGGACAGGGGCCCGGTCAGCCCCAGCATTTT. Protein: CASMGQGPGQPQHF.

This sequence joins TRBV5-5 and TRBJ2-7; TRBD1 aligns across 8 bases. The CDR3 has 14 residues. Germline CDR1 SGHKS, CDR2 YYEKEE (reference sequence). V was clipped by 5 bases and J by 4 bases; unmatched bases: 8. The CDR3 DNA follows: TGTGCCAGCAGGGGGACAGGAATTTCTTACGAGCAGTACTTC. It specifies CASRGTGISYEQYF.

This clone was seen a handful of times. The V gene is TRBV19, the J gene TRBJ2-6; D gene ambiguous. CDR3 length: 15 residues. Trimming removed 8 bases at V and 4 bases at J, with 15 bases between. Germline V gives CDR1 LNHDA, CDR2 SQIVND (reference sequence). The CDR3 nucleotides read TGTGCCAGTCGCTTCGGGTTAACCGGGGCCAACGTCCTGACTTTC. Its protein is CASRFGLTGANVLTF.

The chain carries TRBV28 and TRBJ2-7; tentative D call: TRBD2 (6 bases). CDR1 is MDHEN and CDR2 is SYDVKM in the germline V gene. The CDR3 is 14 amino acids. With 2 bases removed from V and 5 bases from J, the gap between germline ends came to 13 bases. CDR3 amino acids: CASSLRSSVHEQYF. DNA of the CDR3: TGTGCCAGCAGTTTACGCTCTAGCGTCCACGAGCAGTACTTC. Looking up the rest from reference TRBV28 and TRBJ2-7 gives the full variable domain: DVKVTQSSRYLVKRTGEKVFLECVQDMDHENMFWYRQDPGLGLRLIYFSYDVKMKEKGDIPEGYSVSREKKERFSLILESASTNQTSMYLCASSLRSSVHEQYFGPGTRLTVT.

The rearrangement links TRBV7-6 to TRBJ2-2, with 7 bases that match TRBD1. This CDR3 has 15 amino acids. Germline trimming cut 5 bases from V and 3 bases from J; bases unmatched to any gene: 6. Germline values: CDR1 SGHVS, CDR2 FNYEAQ. The CDR3 DNA reads as TGTGCCAGCAGCCTCGGGACAGATTACACCGGGGAGCTGTTTTTT. This sequence encodes CASSLGTDYTGELFF. The full variable domain, completed using reference TRBV7-6 and TRBJ2-2, is GAGVSQSPRYKVTKRGQDVALRCDPISGHVSLYWYRQALGQGPEFLTYFNYEAQQDKSGLPNDRFSAERPEGSISTLTIQRTEQRDSAMYRCASSLGTDYTGELFFGEGSRLTVL.

The J gene is TRBJ2-5, the V gene TRBV5-4, with D possibly TRBD1 on 6 matching bases. V was cut by 0 bases and J by 5 bases, with 14 bases left in between. The CDR3 runs 15 residues. Germline-derived CDR1 and CDR2 are SGHNT and YYREEE (reference sequence). This CDR3 reads CASSLVPGDLETQYF. CDR3 DNA: TGTGCCAGCAGCTTGGTGCCAGGGGATCTGGAGACCCAGTACTTC.

The rearrangement uses TRBV21-1 and TRBJ2-1; TRBD2, the table's D call, was not compared with the DNA. TRBV21-1 is marked as a pseudogene. This CDR3 contains 20 residues. CDR3 sequence: CASSGGTGGSGLAGYNEQFF. Here the CDR3 DNA reads TGTGCCAGCAGCGGAGGGACAGGGGGCTCGGGGCTAGCGGGATACAATGAGCAGTTCTTC.

The chain uses TRBV7-2 and TRBJ2-1; D gene unclear. The germline V and J ends were trimmed by 3 bases and 3 bases, with 15 bases remaining between them. There are 16 residues in the CDR3. In germline, CDR1 is SGHTA, CDR2 FQGNSA. The CDR3 region is CASSFASSSGYNEQFF. DNA for the CDR3: TGTGCCAGCAGCTTCGCCTCTAGTTCGGGCTACAATGAGCAGTTCTTC.

The CDR3, as DNA: TGCGCCAGCAGCTTGGTGTCTGGCGGGACAGCAGCCTACGAGCAGTACTTC. Protein sequence: CASSLVSGGTAAYEQYF. The chain recombines TRBV5-1 with TRBJ2-7; possibly TRBD1 for D (7 bases). Per germline, CDR1 SGHRS and CDR2 YFSETQ. The CDR3 covers 17 residues. V was shortened by 0 bases and J by 2 bases, with 18 bases between the two germline ends.

This rearrangement joins TRBV29-1 to TRBJ1-2; D is possibly TRBD1 (6 bases). CDR1 and CDR2 (germline): SQVTM, ANQGSEA. The CDR3 contains 11 residues. Deletions cut 4 bases from V and 7 bases from J, with 10 bases between. CDR3 DNA sequence: TGCAGCGTTGCAGGGGAAGGTGGCTACACCTTC. This codes for CSVAGEGGYTF.

This rearrangement joins TRBV18 to TRBJ1-2, with 8 bases aligning to TRBD1. The CDR3 sequence is 15 residues long. Per germline, CDR1 KGHSH and CDR2 LQKENI. After removal of 3 bases from V and 3 bases from J, the junction contained 6 bases not matched to a gene. The chain's CDR3 is CASSPLTGVDYGYTF. DNA of the CDR3: TGTGCCAGCTCACCTCTGACAGGGGTGGACTATGGCTACACCTTC.